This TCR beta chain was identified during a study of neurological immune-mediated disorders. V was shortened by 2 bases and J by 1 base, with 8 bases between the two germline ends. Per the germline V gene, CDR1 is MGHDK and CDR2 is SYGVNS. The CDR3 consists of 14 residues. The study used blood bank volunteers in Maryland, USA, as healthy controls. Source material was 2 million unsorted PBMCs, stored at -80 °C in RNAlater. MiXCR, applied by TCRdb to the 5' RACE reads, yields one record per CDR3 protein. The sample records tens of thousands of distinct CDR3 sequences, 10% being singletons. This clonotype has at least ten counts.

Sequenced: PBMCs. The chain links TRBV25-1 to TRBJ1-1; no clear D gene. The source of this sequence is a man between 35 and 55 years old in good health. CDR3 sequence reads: CASSEGNRNTEAFF. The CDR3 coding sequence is TGTGCCAGCAGTGAAGGTAACAGGAACACTGAAGCTTTCTTT.